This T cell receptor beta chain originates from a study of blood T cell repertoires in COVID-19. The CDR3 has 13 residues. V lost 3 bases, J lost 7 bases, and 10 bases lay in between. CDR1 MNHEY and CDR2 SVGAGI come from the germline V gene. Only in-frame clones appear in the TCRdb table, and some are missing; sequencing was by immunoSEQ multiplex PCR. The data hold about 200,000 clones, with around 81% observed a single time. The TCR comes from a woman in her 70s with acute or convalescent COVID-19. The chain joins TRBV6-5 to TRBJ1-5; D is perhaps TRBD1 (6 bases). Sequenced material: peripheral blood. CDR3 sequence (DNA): TGTGCCAGCAGTTATAGGGGGACCCAGCCCCAGCATTTT. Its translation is CASSYRGTQPQHF.